This TCR beta chain comes out of a study of early T cells in non-severe SARS-CoV-2 infection. The CDR3 totals 20 residues. The germline gives CDR1 SGHVS, CDR2 FQNEAQ. Trimming pared 1 base from V and 9 bases from J, leaving 34 bases between. Ten or more counts support this clonotype. Its antigen remains unknown. Individually, cDNA molecules had unique molecular identifiers attached to them. TCRdb re-derived calls from the 5' RACE reads in MiXCR, one entry per CDR3 protein. The sample lists 85,000 to 100,000 distinct CDR3 sequences; around 10% were seen once. General observations from the study: Reliance on VDJdb matching favored anti-spike CD8 responses; private and CD4 specificities were missed.

This TCR derives from an adult who was a healthcare worker with PCR-confirmed SARS-CoV-2 infection or an uninfected control (not recorded which). The V call is TRBV7-8, the J call TRBJ2-7; a weak D match, TRBD2 (6 bases). The sample consisted of whole blood. The CDR3 here is CASSLVYSGPGRGIYSVQYF. In DNA, the CDR3 is TGTGCCAGCAGCTTAGTATACTCGGGCCCAGGCCGGGGGATATATTCTGTGCAGTACTTC.